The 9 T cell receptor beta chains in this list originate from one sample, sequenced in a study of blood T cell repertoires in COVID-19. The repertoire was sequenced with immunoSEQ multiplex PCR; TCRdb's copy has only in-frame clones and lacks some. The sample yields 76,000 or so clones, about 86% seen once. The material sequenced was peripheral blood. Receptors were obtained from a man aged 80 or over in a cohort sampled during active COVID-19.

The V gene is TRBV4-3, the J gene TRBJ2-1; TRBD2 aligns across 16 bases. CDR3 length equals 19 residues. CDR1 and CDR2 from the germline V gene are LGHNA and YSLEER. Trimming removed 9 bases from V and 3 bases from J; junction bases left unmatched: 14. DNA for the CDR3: TGCGCCAGAAAATCCGGGACTAGCGGGGGGGTTATCTACTACAATGAGCAGTTCTTC. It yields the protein CARKSGTSGGVIYYNEQFF.

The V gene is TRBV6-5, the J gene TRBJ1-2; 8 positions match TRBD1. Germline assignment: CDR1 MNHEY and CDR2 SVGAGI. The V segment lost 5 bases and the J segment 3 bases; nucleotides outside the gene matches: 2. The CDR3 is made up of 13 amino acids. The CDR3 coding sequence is TGTGCCAGCAGTCAACAGGGGGACTATGGCTACACCTTC. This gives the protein CASSQQGDYGYTF.

The CDR3 is CASSIVPGETEAFF. The CDR3 region has the DNA TGTGCCAGTAGTATAGTACCGGGGGAGACTGAAGCTTTCTTT. The J gene is TRBJ1-1, the V gene TRBV19, with a tentative D call TRBD1 (5 bases). V lost 1 base to trimming and J lost 5 bases, with 11 bases between them. The CDR3 extends over 14 amino acids. The germline V gene encodes CDR1 LNHDA and CDR2 SQIVND (reference sequence).

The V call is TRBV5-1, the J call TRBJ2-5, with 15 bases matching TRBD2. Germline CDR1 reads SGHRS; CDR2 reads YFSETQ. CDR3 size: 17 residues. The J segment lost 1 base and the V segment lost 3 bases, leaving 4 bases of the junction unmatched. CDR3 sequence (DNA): TGCGCCAGCAGCTCTGGACTAGCGGGGGGGCCCCAAGAGACCCAGTACTTC. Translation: CASSSGLAGGPQETQYF.

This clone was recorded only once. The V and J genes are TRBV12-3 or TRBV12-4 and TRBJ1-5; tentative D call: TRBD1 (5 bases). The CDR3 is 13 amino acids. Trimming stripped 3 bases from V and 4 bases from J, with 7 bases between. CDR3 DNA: TGTGCCAGCAGTTTGGGGCAGAATCAGCCCCAGCATTTT. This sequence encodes CASSLGQNQPQHF.

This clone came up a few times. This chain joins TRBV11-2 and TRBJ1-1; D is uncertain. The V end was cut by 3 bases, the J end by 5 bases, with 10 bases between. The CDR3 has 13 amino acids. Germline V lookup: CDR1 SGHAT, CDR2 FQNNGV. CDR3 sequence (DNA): TGTGCCAGCAGCTTCTCAGAGGGAACTGAAGCTTTCTTT. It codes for CASSFSEGTEAFF. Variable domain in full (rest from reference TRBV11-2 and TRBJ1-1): EAGVAQSPRYKIIEKRQSVAFWCNPISGHATLYWYQQILGQGPKLLIQFQNNGVVDDSQLPKDRFSAERLKGVDSTLKIQPAKLEDSAVYLCASSFSEGTEAFFGQGTRLTVV.

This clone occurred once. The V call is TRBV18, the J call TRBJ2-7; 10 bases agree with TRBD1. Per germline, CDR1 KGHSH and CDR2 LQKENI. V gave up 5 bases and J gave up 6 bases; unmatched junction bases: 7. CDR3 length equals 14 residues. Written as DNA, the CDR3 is TGTGCCAGCTCAAGGGACAGGGGTTATTTCGAGCAGTACTTC. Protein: CASSRDRGYFEQYF.

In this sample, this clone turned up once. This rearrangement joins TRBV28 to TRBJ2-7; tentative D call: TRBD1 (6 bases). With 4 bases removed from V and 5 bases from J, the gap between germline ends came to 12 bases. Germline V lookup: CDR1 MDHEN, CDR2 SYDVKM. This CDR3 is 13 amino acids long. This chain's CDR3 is CASSSNRVDEQYV. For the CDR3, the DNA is TGTGCCAGCAGTTCGAACAGGGTGGACGAGCAGTACGTC.

CDR3 loop: CASSWGRATGRSSTDTQYF. The CDR3 DNA reads as TGCGCCAGCAGCTGGGGAAGGGCCACAGGTCGATCTAGCACAGATACGCAGTATTTT. The gene calls are TRBV5-1 and TRBJ2-3; D may be TRBD1 (5 bases). The CDR3 is made up of 19 amino acids. Trimming cost V 3 bases and J 0 bases, with 23 bases left between them. Germline V gene lookup returns CDR1 SGHRS and CDR2 YFSETQ.